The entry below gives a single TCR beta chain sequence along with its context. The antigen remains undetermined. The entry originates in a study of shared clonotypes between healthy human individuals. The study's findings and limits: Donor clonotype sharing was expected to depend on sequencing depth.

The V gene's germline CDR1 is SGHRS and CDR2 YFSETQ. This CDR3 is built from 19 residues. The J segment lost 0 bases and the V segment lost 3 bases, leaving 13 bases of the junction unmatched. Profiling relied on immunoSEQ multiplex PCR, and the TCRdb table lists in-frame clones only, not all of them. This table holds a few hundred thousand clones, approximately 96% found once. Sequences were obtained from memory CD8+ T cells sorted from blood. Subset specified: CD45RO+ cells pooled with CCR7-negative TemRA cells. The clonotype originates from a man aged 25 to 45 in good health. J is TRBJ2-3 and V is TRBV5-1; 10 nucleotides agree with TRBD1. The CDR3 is CASSWSDRGNSFSTDTQYF. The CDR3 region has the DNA TGCGCCAGCAGCTGGTCGGACAGGGGGAACTCGTTTAGCACAGATACGCAGTATTTT.